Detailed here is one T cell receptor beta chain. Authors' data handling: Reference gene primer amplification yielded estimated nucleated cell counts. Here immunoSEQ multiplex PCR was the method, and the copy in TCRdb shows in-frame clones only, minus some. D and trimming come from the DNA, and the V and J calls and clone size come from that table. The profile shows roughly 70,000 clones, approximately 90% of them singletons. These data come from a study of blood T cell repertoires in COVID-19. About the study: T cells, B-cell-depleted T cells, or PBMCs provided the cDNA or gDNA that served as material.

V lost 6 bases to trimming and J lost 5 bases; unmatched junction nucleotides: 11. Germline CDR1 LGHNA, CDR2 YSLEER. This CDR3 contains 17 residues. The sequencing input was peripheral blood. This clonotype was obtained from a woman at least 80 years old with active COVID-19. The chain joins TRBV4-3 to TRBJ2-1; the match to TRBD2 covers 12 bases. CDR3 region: CASSHRLAGVGHNEQFF. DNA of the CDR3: TGCGCCAGCAGTCATCGACTAGCGGGAGTGGGGCACAATGAGCAGTTCTTC.